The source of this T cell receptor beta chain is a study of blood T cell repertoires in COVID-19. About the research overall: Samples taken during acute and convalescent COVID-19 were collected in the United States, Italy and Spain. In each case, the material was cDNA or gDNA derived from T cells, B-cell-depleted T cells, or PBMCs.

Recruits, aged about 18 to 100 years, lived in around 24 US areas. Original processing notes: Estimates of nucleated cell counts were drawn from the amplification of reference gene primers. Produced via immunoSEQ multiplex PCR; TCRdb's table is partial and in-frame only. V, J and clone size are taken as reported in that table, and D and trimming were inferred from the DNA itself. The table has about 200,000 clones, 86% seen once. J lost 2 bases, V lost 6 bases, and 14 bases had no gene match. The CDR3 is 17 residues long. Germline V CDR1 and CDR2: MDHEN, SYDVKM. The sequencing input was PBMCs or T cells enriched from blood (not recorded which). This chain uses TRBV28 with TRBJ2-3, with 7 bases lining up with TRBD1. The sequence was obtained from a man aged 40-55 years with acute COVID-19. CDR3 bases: TGTGCCAGCAGCGTGGACCGGGACAGAACACACACAGATACGCAGTATTTT. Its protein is CASSVDRDRTHTDTQYF.